The 29 T cell receptor beta chains below all came from one sample that was sequenced in a study of shared clonotypes between healthy human individuals. TCRdb keeps only in-frame clones here, not all; method: immunoSEQ multiplex PCR. The table shows 500,000 to 550,000 clones, with 90% to 96% occurring only once. Sequenced input: naive CD4+ T cells sorted from blood. Documented subset: CD45RA+ positively selected. The receptors here all came from a woman in her 30s in good health.

The chain recombines TRBV7-9 with TRBJ2-1; possible D gene TRBD2, 5 bases. The germline V and J ends were trimmed by 5 bases and 3 bases, with 14 bases remaining between them. This CDR3 spans 15 amino acids. In germline, CDR1 is SEHNR, CDR2 FQNEAQ (reference sequence). CDR3 loop: CASSRNTGDYNEQFF. The DNA for the CDR3 is TGTGCCAGCAGCAGAAACACCGGGGACTACAATGAGCAGTTCTTC.

The rearrangement uses TRBV30 and TRBJ2-2, with a tentative D call TRBD1 (6 bases). V shed 4 bases and J shed 4 bases, with 10 bases lying between them. CDR1 and CDR2 from the germline V gene are GTSNPN and SVGIG (reference sequence). This CDR3 has 13 amino acids. This chain's CDR3 is CAWKGQLTGELFF. Written as DNA, the CDR3 is TGTGCCTGGAAAGGACAGCTCACCGGGGAGCTGTTTTTT.

V is TRBV5-8 and J is TRBJ1-1; 8 bases align to TRBD1. This CDR3 comprises 16 residues. Looked up from germline, CDR1 is SGHTS and CDR2 is YDEGEE. V was pared by 7 bases and J by 3 bases, with 14 bases of the junction left unmatched. For the CDR3, the DNA is TGTGCCAGCCTACCTCGATTGGGACAGGCTTACACTGAAGCTTTCTTT. Translation: CASLPRLGQAYTEAFF.

The gene calls are TRBV10-3 and TRBJ2-7, with a possible D match to TRBD1 (6 bases). The CDR3 runs 14 residues. CDR1 and CDR2 from the germline V gene are ENHRY and SYGVKD. V lost 4 bases and J lost 10, with 20 bases in between. The CDR3 bases are TGTGCCATCAGTGGTAGACCCGAGAGGGGGAAACAGTACTTC. Translated, it gives CAISGRPERGKQYF.

The chain uses TRBV29-1 and TRBJ2-1; 10 bases are shared with TRBD2. CDR3 size: 14 residues. The V gene end was trimmed by 7 bases and the J gene end by 5 bases; junction bases not matched to a gene: 8. Germline loops: CDR1 SQVTM, CDR2 ANQGSEA. The DNA for the CDR3 is TGCAGCGGTCTGGGACTAGCGCTAAACAATGAGCAGTTCTTC. This translates into CSGLGLALNNEQFF.

The V and J genes are TRBV5-1 and TRBJ2-7; 8 bases fit TRBD1. The germline gives CDR1 SGHRS, CDR2 YFSETQ. CDR3 length equals 14 residues. Trimming cost V 0 bases and J 6 bases; bases outside gene matches: 5. The CDR3 loop reads CASSLGTGRPEQYF. CDR3 bases: TGCGCCAGCAGCTTGGGGACAGGGCGTCCCGAGCAGTACTTC.

The rearrangement joins TRBV10-1 to TRBJ2-7, with 9 bases fitting TRBD2. The CDR3 is 13 residues long. With V trimmed by 8 bases and J by 11 bases, 13 bases remained unmatched. CDR1 is WNHNN and CDR2 is SYGVQD in the germline V gene (reference sequence). CDR3 sequence (DNA): TGCGCCAGCGGGGGACGGGCTAGCGGGATGAAGTACTTC. Encoded protein: CASGGRASGMKYF.

The chain combines TRBV28 with TRBJ1-4; the D is unclear. Germline assignment: CDR1 MDHEN and CDR2 SYDVKM. This CDR3 has 12 amino acids. V dropped 6 bases and J dropped 4 bases, with 6 bases sitting between them. CDR3 loop: CASRGRNEKLFF. The CDR3 DNA reads TGTGCCAGCAGGGGCCGTAATGAAAAACTGTTTTTT.

The chain couples TRBV2 to TRBJ1-1; the match to TRBD1 covers 8 bases. The germline V gene encodes CDR1 SNHLY and CDR2 FYNNEI. J was trimmed by 11 bases and V by 5 bases; bases with no gene match: 7. The CDR3 covers 12 residues. CDR3 DNA sequence: TGTGCCAGCAGTCAGAGGACAGGGACGGCTTTCTTT. Its translation is CASSQRTGTAFF.

V gene TRBV28 combines with J gene TRBJ2-4; D is perhaps TRBD2 (7 bases). The V end lost 6 bases, the J end lost 0 bases, and 15 bases lay between the germline ends. This CDR3 is built from 16 residues. Germline loops: CDR1 MDHEN, CDR2 SYDVKM. CDR3 DNA: TGTGCCAGCAGCAAGGGGGGGACGGGAGCCAAAAACATTCAGTACTTC. Translated: CASSKGGTGAKNIQYF. The complete variable domain, with remaining parts taken from reference TRBV28 and TRBJ2-4, reads DVKVTQSSRYLVKRTGEKVFLECVQDMDHENMFWYRQDPGLGLRLIYFSYDVKMKEKGDIPEGYSVSREKKERFSLILESASTNQTSMYLCASSKGGTGAKNIQYFGAGTRLSVL.

The gene calls are TRBV5-1 and TRBJ2-7; TRBD1 is a possible D gene (6 bases). The germline CDR1 and CDR2 sequences are SGHRS and YFSETQ. Trimming cost V 1 base and J 1 base, with 12 bases left between them. This CDR3 contains 15 residues. The CDR3 DNA reads as TGCGCCAGCAGCTTGACTTACGGACAGTCCTACGAGCAGTACTTC. This encodes CASSLTYGQSYEQYF.

The chain uses TRBV28 and TRBJ2-1; 7 bases are shared with TRBD2. CDR1 is MDHEN and CDR2 is SYDVKM in the germline V gene. CDR3 size: 15 residues. The J segment lost 4 bases and the V segment lost 6 bases, leaving 9 bases of the junction unmatched. DNA of the CDR3: TGTGCCAGCAGCCACGGGAGGCCTGTGTACAATGAGCAGTTCTTC. Protein: CASSHGRPVYNEQFF.

Written as DNA, the CDR3 is TGTGCCTTGTGGAACACTGAAGCTTTCTTT. Residues: CALWNTEAFF. This rearrangement joins TRBV30 to TRBJ1-1; D is uncertain. The CDR3 runs to 10 residues. The V gene lost 7 bases and the J gene lost 1 base, with 4 bases spanning the gap. Germline V gives CDR1 GTSNPN, CDR2 SVGIG (reference sequence).

The V and J genes are TRBV10-3 and TRBJ1-3, with TRBD1 as a possible D gene (5 bases). The V end was cut by 3 bases, the J end by 0 bases, with 12 bases between. Germline V CDR1 and CDR2: ENHRY, SYGVKD. The CDR3 loop spans 16 amino acids. CDR3 sequence: CAISDTWGNSGNTIYF. DNA for the CDR3: TGTGCCATCAGTGACACATGGGGGAACTCTGGAAACACCATATATTTT.

The CDR3 loop reads CASAMGGTPANYGYTF. The CDR3 coding sequence is TGTGCCAGCGCGATGGGGGGAACCCCCGCTAACTATGGCTACACCTTC. The chain uses TRBV28 and TRBJ1-2; D is possibly TRBD1 (5 bases). The germline V and J ends were trimmed by 8 bases and 0 bases, with 19 bases remaining between them. The germline CDR1 and CDR2 sequences are MDHEN and SYDVKM. The CDR3 runs 16 residues.

The J gene is TRBJ2-1, the V gene TRBV5-1; D remains unclear. CDR1 is SGHRS and CDR2 is YFSETQ in the germline V gene. The V gene lost 1 base and the J gene lost 3 bases, with 14 bases spanning the gap. This CDR3 contains 16 residues. This chain's CDR3 is CASSLMSTQIYNEQFF. The CDR3 coding sequence is TGCGCCAGCAGCTTGATGTCTACCCAAATCTACAATGAGCAGTTCTTC.

This chain joins TRBV2 and TRBJ2-5; 8 nucleotides match TRBD1. The V gene end was trimmed by 6 bases and the J gene end by 5 bases; junction bases not matched to a gene: 11. CDR1 is SNHLY, CDR2 FYNNEI, per germline. This CDR3 is built from 15 residues. The CDR3 region is CASSEAGQEYETQYF. The CDR3 nucleotides are TGTGCCAGCAGCGAGGCGGGACAGGAGTACGAGACCCAGTACTTC. Full variable domain (outside the CDR3, taken from reference TRBV2 and TRBJ2-5): EPEVTQTPSHQVTQMGQEVILRCVPISNHLYFYWYRQILGQKVEFLVSFYNNEISEKSEIFDDQFSVERPDGSNFTLKIRSTKLEDSAMYFCASSEAGQEYETQYFGPGTRLLVL.

J is TRBJ2-7 and V is TRBV20-1; 8 bases align to TRBD2. Losses at the gene ends were 1 base for V and 9 bases for J; bases not matched to a gene: 2. The CDR3 sequence is 11 residues long. In germline, CDR1 is DFQATT, CDR2 SNEGSKA (reference sequence). This CDR3 is CSARGTSSQYF. The CDR3 DNA reads as TGCAGTGCTAGAGGGACTAGCTCGCAGTACTTC.

V usage is TRBV27 and J usage is TRBJ2-7; D is perhaps TRBD1 or TRBD2 (6 bases each). Between the trimmed V and J ends, which lost 4 bases and 7 bases, there was a span of 23 bases. The CDR3 is 16 amino acids. In germline, CDR1 is MNHEY, CDR2 SMNVEV (reference sequence). The CDR3 spells CASSSSWGRGGKEQYF. CDR3 nucleotides: TGTGCCAGCAGTTCCTCCTGGGGGCGGGGCGGTAAAGAGCAGTACTTC.

The J gene is TRBJ2-7, the V gene TRBV27, with D perhaps matching TRBD1 or TRBD2 (5 bases each). V was shortened by 3 bases and J by 3 bases, with 18 bases between the two germline ends. The CDR3 is 16 residues long. Germline loops: CDR1 MNHEY, CDR2 SMNVEV (reference sequence). CDR3 DNA: TGTGCCAGCAGTTTGGGACCCATAACCGGGGTCTACGAGCAGTACTTC. Protein sequence: CASSLGPITGVYEQYF.

The rearrangement uses TRBV9 and TRBJ2-3; perhaps TRBD1 as D (6 bases). V lost 0 bases and J 3 bases, leaving 8 bases between the germline ends. Germline CDR1 reads SGDLS; CDR2 reads YYNGEE. This CDR3 comprises 14 residues. The CDR3 loop is CASSVGQGTDTQYF. The CDR3 DNA is TGTGCCAGCAGCGTAGGTCAGGGGACAGATACGCAGTATTTT.

The chain combines TRBV5-1 with TRBJ2-1; D is ambiguous. Trimming cost V 0 bases and J 9 bases, with 7 bases left between them. The CDR3 covers 12 residues. Germline loops: CDR1 SGHRS, CDR2 YFSETQ. CDR3 sequence (DNA): TGCGCCAGCAGCTTGGGTTCGGTTGAGCAGTTCTTC. Protein: CASSLGSVEQFF.

The gene calls are TRBV27 and TRBJ1-2, with a weak D call TRBD1 (5 bases). Trimming removed 3 bases at V and 1 base at J, with 18 bases between. CDR3 length: 17 amino acids. Germline V gene data show CDR1 as MNHEY and CDR2 as SMNVEV (reference sequence). This CDR3 reads CASSFRGGNTYNYGYTF. CDR3 DNA: TGTGCCAGCAGTTTTCGGGGGGGGAATACTTATAACTATGGCTACACCTTC.

The V and J genes are TRBV6-5 and TRBJ2-7; no definite D call. Germline lookup yields CDR1 MNHEY and CDR2 SVGAGI. This CDR3 contains 14 residues. Trimming left V 4 bases short and J 6 bases short, with 16 bases between. The CDR3: CASSSPNSPGEQYF. Written as DNA, the CDR3 is TGTGCCAGCAGTTCTCCAAATAGTCCAGGCGAGCAGTACTTC.

This chain joins TRBV6-1 and TRBJ2-1; 7 bases fit TRBD1. CDR3 length: 14 amino acids. The trim removed 6 bases at V and 7 bases at J, leaving 9 bases unmatched. Germline CDR1 MNHNS, CDR2 SASEGT. CDR3: CASRTGSAGNEQFF. The CDR3 coding sequence is TGTGCCAGCAGGACAGGGAGCGCGGGTAATGAGCAGTTCTTC.

This clone has more than one count but fewer than ten. This chain joins TRBV19 and TRBJ1-2; D gene ambiguous. The CDR3 extends over 14 amino acids. V lost 5 bases to trimming and J lost 2 bases, with 12 bases between them. Germline V CDR1 and CDR2: LNHDA, SQIVND (reference sequence). The CDR3 bases are TGTGCCAGTAGTGGAACGTTCGTCAACTATGGCTACACCTTC. It encodes CASSGTFVNYGYTF. Combining the CDR3 with reference TRBV19 and TRBJ1-2 gives the whole variable domain DGGITQSPKYLFRKEGQNVTLSCEQNLNHDAMYWYRQDPGQGLRLIYYSQIVNDFQKGDIAEGYSVSREKKESFPLTVTSAQKNPTAFYLCASSGTFVNYGYTFGSGTRLTVV.

The V gene is TRBV28, the J gene TRBJ2-7, with D possibly TRBD1 on 6 matching bases. Germline V gene data show CDR1 as MDHEN and CDR2 as SYDVKM. Trimming pared 6 bases from V and 2 bases from J, leaving 17 bases between. The length of the CDR3 is 15 residues. The CDR3 is CASRRTRQETYEQYF. The DNA for the CDR3 is TGTGCCAGCAGGCGAACCCGACAGGAAACCTACGAGCAGTACTTC. The entire variable domain, with the rest obtained from reference TRBV28 and TRBJ2-7, is as follows: DVKVTQSSRYLVKRTGEKVFLECVQDMDHENMFWYRQDPGLGLRLIYFSYDVKMKEKGDIPEGYSVSREKKERFSLILESASTNQTSMYLCASRRTRQETYEQYFGPGTRLTVT.

This clone occurred a few times. The chain uses TRBV28 and TRBJ1-1; 7 nucleotides agree with TRBD1. Germline assignment: CDR1 MDHEN and CDR2 SYDVKM. Trimming removed 6 bases from V and 4 bases from J; junction bases left unmatched: 5. This CDR3 contains 13 residues. The CDR3 DNA is TGTGCCAGCAGGACAGGGTGGATCACTGAAGCTTTCTTT. It yields the protein CASRTGWITEAFF.

The chain carries TRBV11-2 and TRBJ2-1; D is ambiguous. With 5 bases removed from V and 2 bases from J, the gap between germline ends came to 10 bases. The CDR3 has 14 residues. Germline values: CDR1 SGHAT, CDR2 FQNNGV. The CDR3 spells CASSRAGTYNEQFF. The CDR3 bases are TGTGCCAGCAGCCGAGCTGGAACCTACAATGAGCAGTTCTTC.